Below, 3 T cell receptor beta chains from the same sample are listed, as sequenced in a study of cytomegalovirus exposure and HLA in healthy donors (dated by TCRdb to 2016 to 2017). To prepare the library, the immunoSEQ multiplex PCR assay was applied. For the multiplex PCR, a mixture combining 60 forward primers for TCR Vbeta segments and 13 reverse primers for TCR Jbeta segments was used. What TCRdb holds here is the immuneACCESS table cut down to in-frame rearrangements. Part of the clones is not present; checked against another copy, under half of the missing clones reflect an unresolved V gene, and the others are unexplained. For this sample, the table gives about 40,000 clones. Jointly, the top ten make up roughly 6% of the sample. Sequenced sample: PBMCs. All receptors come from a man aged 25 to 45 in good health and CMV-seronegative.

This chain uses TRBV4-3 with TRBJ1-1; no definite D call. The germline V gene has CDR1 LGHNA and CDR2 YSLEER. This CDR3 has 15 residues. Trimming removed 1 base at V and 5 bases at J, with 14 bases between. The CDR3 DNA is TGCGCCAGCAGCCAAGTGTTCGCGCGGCAAACTGAAGCTTTCTTT. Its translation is CASSQVFARQTEAFF.

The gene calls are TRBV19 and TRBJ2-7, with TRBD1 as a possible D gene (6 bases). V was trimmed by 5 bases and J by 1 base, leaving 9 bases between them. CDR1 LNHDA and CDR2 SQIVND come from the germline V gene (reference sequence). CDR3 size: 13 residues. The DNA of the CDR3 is TGTGCCAGTAGTCGGCAGGGGTCCTACGAGCAGTACTTC. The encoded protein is CASSRQGSYEQYF.

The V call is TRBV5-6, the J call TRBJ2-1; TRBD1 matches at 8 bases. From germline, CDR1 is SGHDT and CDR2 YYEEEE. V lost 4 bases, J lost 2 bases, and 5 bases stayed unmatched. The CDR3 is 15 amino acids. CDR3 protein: CASSPGQGTYNEQFF. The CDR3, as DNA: TGTGCCAGCAGCCCCGGACAGGGAACCTACAATGAGCAGTTCTTC.